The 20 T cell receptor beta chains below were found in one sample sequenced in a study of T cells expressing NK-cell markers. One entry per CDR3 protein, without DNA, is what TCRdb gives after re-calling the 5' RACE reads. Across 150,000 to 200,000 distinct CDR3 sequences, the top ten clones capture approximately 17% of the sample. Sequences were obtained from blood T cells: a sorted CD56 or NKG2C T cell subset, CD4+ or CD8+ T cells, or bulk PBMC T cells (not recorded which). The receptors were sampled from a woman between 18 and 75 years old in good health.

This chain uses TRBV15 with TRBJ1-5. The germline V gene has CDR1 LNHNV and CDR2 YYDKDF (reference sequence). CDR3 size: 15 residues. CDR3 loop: CATSREGRENQPQHF.

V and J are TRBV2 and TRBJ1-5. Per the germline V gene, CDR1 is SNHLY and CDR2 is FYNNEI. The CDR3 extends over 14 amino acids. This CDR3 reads CASRFDTNYQPQHF.

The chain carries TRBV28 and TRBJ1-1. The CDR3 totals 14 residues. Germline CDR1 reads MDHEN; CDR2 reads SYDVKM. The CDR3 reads CASSLFGLGTEAFF. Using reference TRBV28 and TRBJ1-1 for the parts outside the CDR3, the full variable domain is DVKVTQSSRYLVKRTGEKVFLECVQDMDHENMFWYRQDPGLGLRLIYFSYDVKMKEKGDIPEGYSVSREKKERFSLILESASTNQTSMYLCASSLFGLGTEAFFGQGTRLTVV.

CDR3 sequence: CASSAGTSFYEQFF. The V gene is TRBV7-2, the J gene TRBJ2-1; with no DNA, the TCRdb D assignment of TRBD2 cannot be verified. Per germline, CDR1 SGHTA and CDR2 FQGNSA. This CDR3 comprises 14 residues.

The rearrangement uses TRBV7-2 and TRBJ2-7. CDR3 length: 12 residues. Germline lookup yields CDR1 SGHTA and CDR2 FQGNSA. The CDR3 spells CASEGNPYEQYF.

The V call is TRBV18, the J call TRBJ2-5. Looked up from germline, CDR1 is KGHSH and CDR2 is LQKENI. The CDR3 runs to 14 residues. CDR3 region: CASSPLSLQETQYF.

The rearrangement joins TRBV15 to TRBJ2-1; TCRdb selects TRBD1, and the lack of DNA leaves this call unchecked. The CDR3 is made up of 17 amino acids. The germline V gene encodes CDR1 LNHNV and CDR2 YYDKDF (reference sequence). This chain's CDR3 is CATSRDPAQVAGNEQFF.

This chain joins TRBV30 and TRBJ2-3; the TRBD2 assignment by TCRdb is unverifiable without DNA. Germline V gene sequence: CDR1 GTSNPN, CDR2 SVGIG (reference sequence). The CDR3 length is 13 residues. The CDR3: CAWSRREGDTQYF.

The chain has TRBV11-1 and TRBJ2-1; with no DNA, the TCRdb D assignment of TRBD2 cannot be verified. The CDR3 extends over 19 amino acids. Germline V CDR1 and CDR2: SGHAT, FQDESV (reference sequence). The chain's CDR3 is CASSPNGGRALRSYNEQFF. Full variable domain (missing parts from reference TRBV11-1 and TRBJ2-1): EAEVAQSPRYKITEKSQAVAFWCDPISGHATLYWYRQILGQGPELLVQFQDESVVDDSQLPKDRFSAERLKGVDSTLKIQPAELGDSAMYLCASSPNGGRALRSYNEQFFGPGTRLTVL.

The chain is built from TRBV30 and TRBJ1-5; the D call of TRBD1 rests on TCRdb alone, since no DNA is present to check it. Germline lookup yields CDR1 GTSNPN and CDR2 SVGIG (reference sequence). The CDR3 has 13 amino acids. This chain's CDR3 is CAWSVRGSQPQHF. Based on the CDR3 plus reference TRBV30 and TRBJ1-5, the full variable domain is SQTIHQWPATLVQPVGSPLSLECTVEGTSNPNLYWYRQAAGRGLQLLFYSVGIGQISSEVPQNLSASRPQDRQFILSSKKLLLSDSGFYLCAWSVRGSQPQHFGDGTRLSIL.

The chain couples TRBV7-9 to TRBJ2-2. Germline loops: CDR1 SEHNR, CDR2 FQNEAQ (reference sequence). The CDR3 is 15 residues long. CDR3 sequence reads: CASSLDSGVTGELFF.

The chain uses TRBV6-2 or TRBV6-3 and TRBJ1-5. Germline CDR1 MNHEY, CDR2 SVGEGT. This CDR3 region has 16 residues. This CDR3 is CASSYSKVGSSQPQHF.

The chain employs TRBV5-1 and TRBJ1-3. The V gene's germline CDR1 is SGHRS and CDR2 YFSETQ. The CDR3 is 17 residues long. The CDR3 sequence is CASSLEAARPSGNTIYF.

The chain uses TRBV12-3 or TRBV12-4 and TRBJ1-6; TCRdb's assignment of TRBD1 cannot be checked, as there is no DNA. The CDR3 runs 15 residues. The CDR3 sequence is CASTPGTGVVSPLHF.

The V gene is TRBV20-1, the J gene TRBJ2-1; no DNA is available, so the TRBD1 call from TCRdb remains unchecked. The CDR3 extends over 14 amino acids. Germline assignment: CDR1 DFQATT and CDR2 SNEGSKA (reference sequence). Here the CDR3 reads CSAIQSTGDNEQFF.

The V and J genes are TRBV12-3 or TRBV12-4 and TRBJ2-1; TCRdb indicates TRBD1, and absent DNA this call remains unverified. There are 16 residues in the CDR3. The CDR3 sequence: CASSPGTGGLGNEQFF.

The CDR3 region is CSAREEWGSGFYNEQFF. The chain uses TRBV20-1 and TRBJ2-1; the D gene TCRdb calls, TRBD1, cannot be checked with no DNA. This CDR3 is built from 17 residues. The germline gives CDR1 DFQATT, CDR2 SNEGSKA (reference sequence).

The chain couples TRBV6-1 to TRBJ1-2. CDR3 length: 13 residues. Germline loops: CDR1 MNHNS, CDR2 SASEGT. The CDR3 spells CASSEAPPYGYTF.

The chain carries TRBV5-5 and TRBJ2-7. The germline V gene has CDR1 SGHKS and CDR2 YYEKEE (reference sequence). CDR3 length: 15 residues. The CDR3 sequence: CASSLVLVMCCEQYF.

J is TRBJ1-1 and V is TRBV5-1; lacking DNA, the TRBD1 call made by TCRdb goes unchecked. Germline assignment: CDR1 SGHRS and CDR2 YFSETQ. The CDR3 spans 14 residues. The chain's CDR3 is CASSPGTENTEAFF.